Below are 14 T cell receptor beta chains sequenced from a single sample in a study of T cell responses to AZD1222 COVID-19 vaccine. Measured with immunoSEQ multiplex PCR; TCRdb has only the in-frame clones, and not every one. The data hold tens of thousands of clones, with roughly 89% observed a single time. The starting material was peripheral blood, obtained on day 0 of MenACWY control vaccination. Receptors were obtained from an adult in good health.

This clone was observed a single time. V and J are TRBV29-1 and TRBJ1-2; D might be TRBD1 (6 bases). Trimming took 3 bases from V and 6 from J, leaving 8 bases between them. This CDR3 is 11 amino acids long. Germline V gene sequence: CDR1 SQVTM, CDR2 ANQGSEA. The CDR3 loop reads CSVEGAHGYTF. The DNA of the CDR3 is TGCAGCGTTGAGGGGGCCCATGGCTACACCTTC.

The gene calls are TRBV10-2 and TRBJ1-2; no definite D call. Trimming stripped 2 bases from V and 3 bases from J, with 7 bases between. Germline CDR1 and CDR2: WSHSY and SAAADI. The CDR3 consists of 13 residues. The CDR3 here is CASSEGVYYGYTF. CDR3 bases: TGCGCCAGCAGTGAGGGGGTATACTATGGCTACACCTTC.

The gene calls are TRBV5-4 and TRBJ2-1; TRBD2 aligns across 8 bases. CDR3 size: 17 residues. V dropped 4 bases and J dropped 0; count of bases not matched to a gene: 9. CDR1 SGHNT and CDR2 YYREEE come from the germline V gene (reference sequence). CDR3 DNA: TGTGCCAGCAGCCTGCTGGCCGGGGGGGCCTCCTACAATGAGCAGTTCTTC. It is translated as CASSLLAGGASYNEQFF.

The chain uses TRBV14 and TRBJ2-1; D is ambiguous. V was shortened by 1 base and J by 4 bases, with 20 bases between the two germline ends. Per the germline V gene, CDR1 is SGHDN and CDR2 is FVKESK. This CDR3 region has 18 residues. The CDR3: CASSQGEDLGLGYNEQFF. In nucleotides, the CDR3 is TGTGCCAGCAGCCAAGGGGAAGACTTGGGCCTGGGGTACAATGAGCAGTTCTTC.

The V call is TRBV18, the J call TRBJ2-3; 7 nucleotides match TRBD1. Looked up from germline, CDR1 is KGHSH and CDR2 is LQKENI. V was clipped by 5 bases and J by 1 base; unmatched bases: 6. The CDR3 runs to 15 residues. Here the CDR3 DNA reads TGTGCCAGCTCAGTGATAACAGGGGGCACAGATACGCAGTATTTT. Translation gives CASSVITGGTDTQYF.

This rearrangement joins TRBV4-1 to TRBJ2-5; no clear D. The ends were cut back, 0 bases at V and 2 bases at J, with 10 bases in the middle. The V gene's germline CDR1 is MGHRA and CDR2 YSYEKL. CDR3 length: 15 amino acids. This chain's CDR3 is CASSQDPLFQETQYF. The CDR3 nucleotides read TGCGCCAGCAGCCAAGATCCGCTGTTTCAAGAGACCCAGTACTTC.

This clone was found once. The CDR3, as DNA: TGTGCCTGGAGTGCACGGGACAGGGTGGCTGGCTACACCTTC. Amino acids: CAWSARDRVAGYTF. The gene calls are TRBV30 and TRBJ1-2; 9 bases line up with TRBD1. The length of the CDR3 is 14 residues. The ends lost 1 base at V and 7 bases at J; junction bases unmatched: 7. Germline-derived CDR1 and CDR2 are GTSNPN and SVGIG (reference sequence).

This chain joins TRBV7-9 and TRBJ2-2; the match to TRBD1 covers 8 bases. Germline assignment: CDR1 SEHNR and CDR2 FQNEAQ (reference sequence). J was trimmed by 7 bases and V by 1 base; bases with no gene match: 5. The CDR3 contains 15 residues. The CDR3 here is CASSLVQGAIGELFF. Written as DNA, the CDR3 is TGTGCCAGCAGCTTAGTCCAGGGGGCAATCGGGGAGCTGTTTTTT.

The chain combines TRBV4-3 with TRBJ1-2; possibly TRBD1 for D (5 bases). V was shortened by 1 base and J by 0 bases, with 12 bases between the two germline ends. Per the germline V gene, CDR1 is LGHNA and CDR2 is YSLEER. This CDR3 is 16 amino acids long. The CDR3 is CASSQVEGGANYGYTF. The CDR3 coding sequence is TGCGCCAGCAGCCAAGTTGAGGGAGGGGCTAACTATGGCTACACCTTC.

The chain links TRBV7-2 to TRBJ1-6; D unresolved. Germline assignment: CDR1 SGHTA and CDR2 FQGNSA. This CDR3 comprises 15 residues. Trimming took 1 base from V and 6 from J, leaving 10 bases between them. The CDR3 is CASSLDGPVNSPLHF. In DNA, the CDR3 is TGTGCCAGCAGCTTAGATGGGCCAGTTAATTCACCCCTCCACTTT.

The chain combines TRBV6-1 with TRBJ1-3; TRBD1 matches at 10 bases. V dropped 2 bases and J dropped 2; count of bases not matched to a gene: 9. CDR3 size: 18 residues. The V gene's germline CDR1 is MNHNS and CDR2 SASEGT. The CDR3 nucleotides are TGTGCCAGCAGTGAACACCCCTCTGGACAGGGGGCTGGAAACACCATATATTTT. Translated: CASSEHPSGQGAGNTIYF.

The chain links TRBV7-2 to TRBJ1-6; tentative D call: TRBD1 (5 bases). CDR1 is SGHTA and CDR2 is FQGNSA in the germline V gene. The CDR3 extends over 14 amino acids. Trimming took 2 bases from V and 6 from J, leaving 8 bases between them. CDR3 nucleotide sequence: TGTGCCAGCAGCTTAAGGGGAATTAATTCACCCCTCCACTTT. Its protein is CASSLRGINSPLHF.

CDR3 in amino acids: CASSLEWSNTEAFF. The CDR3, as DNA: TGCGCCAGCAGCTTGGAATGGTCGAACACTGAAGCTTTCTTT. The chain links TRBV5-1 to TRBJ1-1; D is unclear. Germline values: CDR1 SGHRS, CDR2 YFSETQ. The V gene lost 0 bases and the J gene lost 1 base, with 7 bases spanning the gap. The CDR3 totals 14 residues. Full variable domain (missing parts from reference TRBV5-1 and TRBJ1-1): KAGVTQTPRYLIKTRGQQVTLSCSPISGHRSVSWYQQTPGQGLQFLFEYFSETQRNKGNFPGRFSGRQFSNSRSEMNVSTLELGDSALYLCASSLEWSNTEAFFGQGTRLTVV.

The genes are TRBV14 and TRBJ1-6; D remains ambiguous. V lost 4 bases and J lost 4, with 5 bases in between. Germline CDR1 reads SGHDN; CDR2 reads FVKESK. The CDR3 contains 13 residues. CDR3 in amino acids: CASSRDYNSPLHF. The CDR3 region has the DNA TGTGCCAGCAGCCGAGATTATAATTCACCCCTCCACTTT.